The 25 T cell receptor beta chains reported below all come from one sample, sequenced in a study of CD8+ T cells in alopecia areata. In each case, RNA was isolated and then reverse transcribed into cDNA as the sequencing template. Sequenced by immunoSEQ multiplex PCR; TCRdb stores in-frame clones only, minus some. The sample has roughly 250,000 clones, roughly 63% seen once; the top ten hold about 0.9%. The treatment here: oral pan-JAK inhibitor, 5-10 mg twice daily. This sample comprised CD4+ T cells sorted from blood, obtained between weeks 51 and 52, from a patient treated with tofacitinib. All receptors come from a human donor with alopecia areata.

CDR3 region: CASSPGSMNTEAFF. In DNA, the CDR3 is TGTGCCAGCAGCCCGGGGAGCATGAACACTGAAGCTTTCTTT. The rearrangement joins TRBV9 to TRBJ1-1; D not resolved. Germline loops: CDR1 SGDLS, CDR2 YYNGEE. The length of the CDR3 is 14 residues. Trimming shortened V by 4 bases and J by 0 bases, and 10 bases separated the two germline ends.

V usage is TRBV29-1 and J usage is TRBJ1-3, with 7 bases lining up with TRBD1. The CDR3 spans 13 residues. V lost 6 bases and J lost 4; bases outside the gene matches: 6. Germline CDR1 is SQVTM and CDR2 is ANQGSEA. CDR3: CSVAQGPGNTIYF. The CDR3 nucleotides read TGCAGCGTCGCACAGGGGCCGGGAAACACCATATATTTT.

The chain employs TRBV29-1 and TRBJ1-2; unclear D gene. Germline-derived CDR1 and CDR2 are SQVTM and ANQGSEA. V dropped 3 bases and J dropped 5 bases, with 16 bases sitting between them. This CDR3 spans 14 amino acids. The DNA for the CDR3 is TGCAGCGTTGATAAACAGCGGGCACTATATGGCTACACCTTC. Its translation: CSVDKQRALYGYTF.

The table lists this clone with a count of one. This chain connects TRBV9 to TRBJ2-5; D is uncertain. CDR1 and CDR2 (germline): SGDLS, YYNGEE. The V end lost 0 bases, the J end lost 0 bases, and 6 bases lay between the germline ends. The CDR3 runs to 14 residues. CDR3 nucleotides: TGTGCCAGCAGCGTAGAGTCGTACCAAGAGACCCAGTACTTC. It yields the protein CASSVESYQETQYF.

This clone was recorded only once. The chain joins TRBV27 to TRBJ2-3; D unclear. Looked up from germline, CDR1 is MNHEY and CDR2 is SMNVEV (reference sequence). Trimming took 0 bases from V and 2 from J, leaving 9 bases between them. CDR3 length: 15 amino acids. The CDR3 sequence: CASSLSQVNTDTQYF. As DNA, the CDR3 is TGTGCCAGCAGTTTATCGCAGGTGAACACAGATACGCAGTATTTT.

The V gene is TRBV29-1, the J gene TRBJ2-7; D possibly uses TRBD1 or TRBD2 (5 bases each). This CDR3 contains 12 residues. Germline assignment: CDR1 SQVTM and CDR2 ANQGSEA. V was pared by 7 bases and J by 3 bases, with 13 bases between. The CDR3 DNA reads TGCAGCGCCTTTGTTGGGGGCTACGAGCAGTACTTC. Residues: CSAFVGGYEQYF.

The chain uses TRBV27 and TRBJ2-6, with 7 nucleotides matching TRBD1. The CDR3 consists of 16 residues. V shed 6 bases, J shed 2 bases, and the junction held 7 bases outside the gene matches. Germline loops: CDR1 MNHEY, CDR2 SMNVEV (reference sequence). The CDR3 spells CASRFDRDAGANVLTF. The CDR3 DNA follows: TGTGCCAGCAGATTCGACAGGGACGCTGGGGCCAACGTCCTGACTTTC. Supplemented by reference TRBV27 and TRBJ2-6, the full variable domain reads EAQVTQNPRYLITVTGKKLTVTCSQNMNHEYMSWYRQDPGLGLRQIYYSMNVEVTDKGDVPEGYKVSRKEKRNFPLILESPSPNQTSLYFCASRFDRDAGANVLTFGAGSRLTVL.

CDR3 nucleotide sequence: TGTGCCAGCAGCTCCCCCTCGGTTCCCTACGAGCAGTACTTC. Its translation: CASSSPSVPYEQYF. V is TRBV7-9 and J is TRBJ2-7; no clear D. The CDR3 length is 14 residues. CDR1 and CDR2 from the germline V gene are SEHNR and FQNEAQ (reference sequence). V was clipped by 4 bases and J by 2 bases, with 12 bases between them. The variable domain in full, completed from reference TRBV7-9 and TRBJ2-7, reads DTGVSQNPRHKITKRGQNVTFRCDPISEHNRLYWYRQTLGQGPEFLTYFQNEAQLEKSRLLSDRFSAERPKGSFSTLEIQRTEQGDSAMYLCASSSPSVPYEQYFGPGTRLTVT.

The rearrangement joins TRBV7-9 to TRBJ2-2; 10 bases are a match to TRBD1. V lost 5 bases to trimming and J lost 6 bases; unmatched junction nucleotides: 9. The length of the CDR3 is 16 residues. Germline loops: CDR1 SEHNR, CDR2 FQNEAQ (reference sequence). CDR3 nucleotides: TGTGCCAGCAGCCCCGAGACAGGGGGCTACTCCGGGGAGCTGTTTTTT. Its translation: CASSPETGGYSGELFF.

This chain uses TRBV4-3 with TRBJ2-4, with 10 bases identical to TRBD1. The CDR3 is made up of 17 amino acids. CDR1 is LGHNA, CDR2 YSLEER, per germline. Losses at the gene ends were 0 bases for V and 7 bases for J; bases not matched to a gene: 9. CDR3 DNA sequence: TGCGCCAGCAGCCAAGATCCAGACAGGGGGCTAGTGAACATTCAGTACTTC. It is translated as CASSQDPDRGLVNIQYF.

This clone was observed a single time. The chain employs TRBV30 and TRBJ2-7; no clear D. The germline V gene has CDR1 GTSNPN and CDR2 SVGIG (reference sequence). This CDR3 comprises 12 residues. Trimming stripped 4 bases from V and 0 bases from J, with 7 bases between. CDR3 sequence reads: CAWTVDSYEQYF. CDR3 sequence (DNA): TGTGCCTGGACAGTGGACTCCTACGAGCAGTACTTC.

This chain connects TRBV29-1 to TRBJ2-3; weak D call: TRBD1 (6 bases). The CDR3 runs 12 residues. Germline lookup yields CDR1 SQVTM and CDR2 ANQGSEA. V was clipped by 7 bases and J by 5 bases, with 13 bases between them. The CDR3 loop is CSALTGIDTQYF. The CDR3 DNA follows: TGCAGCGCCCTAACAGGGATAGATACGCAGTATTTT.

This clone showed up just a few times. The rearrangement links TRBV29-1 to TRBJ1-2; weak D call: TRBD1 (6 bases). The CDR3 runs to 11 residues. Looked up from germline, CDR1 is SQVTM and CDR2 is ANQGSEA. Trimming cost V 4 bases and J 8 bases, with 11 bases left between them. The CDR3 sequence is CSVAGVEGYTF. In DNA form, the CDR3 reads TGCAGCGTTGCAGGGGTAGAAGGCTACACCTTC.

This clone has a count of ten or more. The chain is built from TRBV7-8 and TRBJ1-1; perhaps TRBD1 as D (6 bases). The germline V and J ends were trimmed by 5 bases and 1 base, with 17 bases remaining between them. The CDR3 sequence is 16 residues long. Germline V gives CDR1 SGHVS, CDR2 FQNEAQ. CDR3 residues: CASSQLGGDRNTEAFF. CDR3 DNA sequence: TGTGCCAGCAGCCAATTGGGGGGCGACAGGAACACTGAAGCTTTCTTT.

About this clone itself: The sample holds other DNA sequences that translate to the same CDR3. The chain recombines TRBV5-1 with TRBJ1-2; TRBD1 matches at 9 bases. The CDR3 runs 14 residues. Trimming cost V 0 bases and J 7 bases; bases outside gene matches: 4. In germline, CDR1 is SGHRS, CDR2 YFSETQ. CDR3 DNA sequence: TGCGCCAGCAGCTTGGAACAGGGGGCACGTGGCTACACCTTC. Encoded protein: CASSLEQGARGYTF.

The chain uses TRBV19 and TRBJ2-1, with a tentative D call TRBD2 (5 bases). V gave up 1 base and J gave up 5 bases, with 12 bases separating them. CDR3 length equals 15 residues. Germline V gene sequence: CDR1 LNHDA, CDR2 SQIVND (reference sequence). The CDR3 here is CASSIAGRGNNEQFF. CDR3 nucleotides: TGTGCCAGTAGTATAGCTGGTCGGGGAAACAATGAGCAGTTCTTC. The complete variable domain, with remaining parts taken from reference TRBV19 and TRBJ2-1, reads DGGITQSPKYLFRKEGQNVTLSCEQNLNHDAMYWYRQDPGQGLRLIYYSQIVNDFQKGDIAEGYSVSREKKESFPLTVTSAQKNPTAFYLCASSIAGRGNNEQFFGPGTRLTVL.

The chain links TRBV15 to TRBJ2-7; no reliable D call. Deletions cut 3 bases from V and 3 bases from J, with 6 bases between. Germline loops: CDR1 LNHNV, CDR2 YYDKDF (reference sequence). This CDR3 has 12 amino acids. The CDR3 bases are TGTGCCACCAGCAGTTTCGGCTACGAGCAGTACTTC. Translated: CATSSFGYEQYF. The full variable domain, in which reference TRBV15 and TRBJ2-7 provide the parts outside the CDR3, is DAMVIQNPRYQVTQFGKPVTLSCSQTLNHNVMYWYQQKSSQAPKLLFHYYDKDFNNEADTPDNFQSRRPNTSFCFLDIRSPGLGDTAMYLCATSSFGYEQYFGPGTRLTVT.

The CDR3 coding sequence is TGTGCCTGGCACCCCCCTTTCGGGACAGGGGATGGCTACACCTTC. Amino acids: CAWHPPFGTGDGYTF. The rearrangement uses TRBV30 and TRBJ1-2; 10 nucleotides match TRBD1. Per germline, CDR1 GTSNPN and CDR2 SVGIG (reference sequence). V trimming: 5 bases; J trimming: 6 bases; junction bases outside the gene matches: 12. This CDR3 has 15 residues.

Note on this clone: The CDR3 does not close with the conserved phenylalanine or tryptophan, likely indicating a read error. CDR3 region: CAWTRNRGTDTQYC. The CDR3 DNA reads as TGTGCCTGGACCCGAAACAGGGGAACAGATACGCAGTATTGT. The chain employs TRBV30 and TRBJ2-3, with TRBD1 matching 7 bases. The CDR3 is made up of 14 amino acids. The V and J ends lost 4 bases and 3 bases, in that order; junction bases with no gene match: 7. Germline loops: CDR1 GTSNPN, CDR2 SVGIG (reference sequence).

In the case of this clone: Other DNA sequences in the same sample also yield this CDR3. The chain couples TRBV9 to TRBJ1-4; 9 bases are a match to TRBD1. Unmatched junction bases numbered 1, after V lost 2 bases and J lost 5 bases. This CDR3 is built from 14 residues. Germline CDR1 is SGDLS and CDR2 is YYNGEE. The CDR3 bases are TGTGCCAGCAGCGTTGGGACAGGGAATGAAAAACTGTTTTTT. Translation gives CASSVGTGNEKLFF.

V and J are TRBV6-6 and TRBJ2-7, with D maybe TRBD1 (6 bases). V was cut by 4 bases and J by 3 bases, with 19 bases left in between. This CDR3 is built from 16 residues. CDR1 and CDR2 (germline): MNHNY, SVGAGI (reference sequence). As DNA, the CDR3 is TGTGCCAGCAGTTTGCAGGGGTTAGTCCCCGGCTACGAGCAGTACTTC. Protein: CASSLQGLVPGYEQYF.

For the CDR3, the DNA is TGCGCCAGCACCCCGGACAGTAATTCACCCCTCCACTTT. As protein: CASTPDSNSPLHF. J is TRBJ1-6 and V is TRBV5-1, with D perhaps matching TRBD1 (6 bases). Germline CDR1 is SGHRS and CDR2 is YFSETQ. V was cut by 6 bases and J by 6 bases, with 10 bases left in between. This CDR3 has 13 residues.

This clone was seen more than once but under ten times. This chain uses TRBV7-2 with TRBJ2-5, with D tentatively TRBD1 or TRBD2 (5 bases each). CDR3 length: 13 residues. Trimming removed 5 bases at V and 7 bases at J, with 14 bases between. Looked up from germline, CDR1 is SGHTA and CDR2 is FQGNSA. CDR3 DNA sequence: TGTGCCAGCAGCACCTCCTCAGGGAGGACCCAGTACTTC. It translates to CASSTSSGRTQYF.

V gene TRBV5-1 combines with J gene TRBJ2-2; D unclear. The germline gives CDR1 SGHRS, CDR2 YFSETQ. CDR3 length: 14 residues. V was clipped by 0 bases and J by 0 bases, with 3 bases between them. The chain's CDR3 is CASSLDSNTGELFF. DNA of the CDR3: TGCGCCAGCAGCTTGGATTCGAACACCGGGGAGCTGTTTTTT.

This clone was found a few times. The chain recombines TRBV19 with TRBJ1-6; possible D gene TRBD1, 5 bases. Trimming removed 4 bases from V and 5 bases from J, with 12 bases in between. CDR1 is LNHDA and CDR2 is SQIVND in the germline V gene (reference sequence). The CDR3 is 15 amino acids. The CDR3 DNA reads as TGTGCCAGTAGTAACAGGCCAAGAAATAATTCACCCCTCCACTTT. The encoded protein is CASSNRPRNNSPLHF.